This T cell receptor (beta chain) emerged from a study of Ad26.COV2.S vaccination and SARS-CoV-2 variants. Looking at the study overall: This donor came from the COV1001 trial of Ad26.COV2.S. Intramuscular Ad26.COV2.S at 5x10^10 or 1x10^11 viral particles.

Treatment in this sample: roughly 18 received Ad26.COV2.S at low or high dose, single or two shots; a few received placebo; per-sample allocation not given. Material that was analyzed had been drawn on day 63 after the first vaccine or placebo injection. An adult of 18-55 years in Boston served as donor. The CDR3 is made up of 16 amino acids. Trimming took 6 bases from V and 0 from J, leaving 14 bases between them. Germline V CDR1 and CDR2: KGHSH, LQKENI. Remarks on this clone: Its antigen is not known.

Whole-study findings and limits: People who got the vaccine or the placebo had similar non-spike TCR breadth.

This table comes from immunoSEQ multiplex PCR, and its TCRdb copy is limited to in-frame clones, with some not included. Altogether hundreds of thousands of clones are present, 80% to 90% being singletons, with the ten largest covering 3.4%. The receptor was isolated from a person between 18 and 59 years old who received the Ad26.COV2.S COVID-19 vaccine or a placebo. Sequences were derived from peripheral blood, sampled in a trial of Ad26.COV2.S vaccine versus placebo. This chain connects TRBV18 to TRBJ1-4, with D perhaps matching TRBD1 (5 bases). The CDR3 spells CASSPRALTTNEKLFF. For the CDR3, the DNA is TGTGCCAGCTCGCCCAGGGCCCTAACAACTAATGAAAAACTGTTTTTT.